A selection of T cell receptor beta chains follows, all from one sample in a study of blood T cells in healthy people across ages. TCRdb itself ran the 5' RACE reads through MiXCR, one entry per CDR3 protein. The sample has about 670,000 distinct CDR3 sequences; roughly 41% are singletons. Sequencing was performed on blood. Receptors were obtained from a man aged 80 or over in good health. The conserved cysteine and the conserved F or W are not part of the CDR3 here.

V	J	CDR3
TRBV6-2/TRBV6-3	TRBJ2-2	ASTPTGNTGELF
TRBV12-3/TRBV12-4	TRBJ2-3	ASSPRDGGDTQY
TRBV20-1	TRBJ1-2	SAPYSGTGGSGYT
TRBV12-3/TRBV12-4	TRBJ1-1	ASGHSGTEAF
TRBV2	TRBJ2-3	ASSEMGTEDTQY
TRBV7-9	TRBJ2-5	ASTPTLTDQETQY
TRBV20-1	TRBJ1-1	SARSSGTGNTEAF
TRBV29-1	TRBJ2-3	SVEDGTAYTDTQY
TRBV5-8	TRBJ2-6	ASSTGQPSGANVLT
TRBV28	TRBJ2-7	ASSFPGNYEQY
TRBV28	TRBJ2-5	ASSLYRGDPY
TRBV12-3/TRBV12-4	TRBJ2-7	ASSPQGQGQSEQY
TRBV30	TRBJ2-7	AWSMQREQY
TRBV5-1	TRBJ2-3	ASSGVESGDTQY
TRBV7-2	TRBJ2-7	ASSSQGRSYEQY
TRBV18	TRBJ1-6	ASSPRRDSNSPLH
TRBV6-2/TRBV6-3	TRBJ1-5	ASTNRAYSNQPQH
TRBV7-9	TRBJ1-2	ASTFGAQNYGYT
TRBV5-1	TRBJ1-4	ASSLGLLGANEKLF
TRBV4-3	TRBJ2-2	ASSHRGAAWDGELF
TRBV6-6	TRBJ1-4	ASSSRSGVEKLF
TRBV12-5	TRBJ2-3	ASGPLLGGSTDTQY
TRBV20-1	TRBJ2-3	SARDNTGAADTQY
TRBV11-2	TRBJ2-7	ASSLDGRGEQY
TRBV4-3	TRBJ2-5	AGSTHSGVETQY
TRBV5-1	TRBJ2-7	ASSLGDREDHEQY
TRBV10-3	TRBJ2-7	AISESGREQY
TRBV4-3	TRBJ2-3	ASSRSPGQGSADTQY
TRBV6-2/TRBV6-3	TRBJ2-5	ASSPNVGGETQY
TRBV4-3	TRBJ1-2	ANSVSGGANYGYT
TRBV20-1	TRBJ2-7	SAPLPASGRLREQY
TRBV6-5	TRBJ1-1	ASSRGYETGTEAF
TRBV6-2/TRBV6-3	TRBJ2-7	ASSWVNYEQY
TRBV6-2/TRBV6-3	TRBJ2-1	ASQTSGNYNEQF
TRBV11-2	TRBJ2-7	ASSLDRFPSNTGREQY
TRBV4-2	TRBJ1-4	ASSPGDRGATNEKLF
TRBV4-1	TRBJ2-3	ASSTRQGNAY
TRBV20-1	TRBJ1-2	SARPDSYGYT
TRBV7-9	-	ASSLGLAEEETQY
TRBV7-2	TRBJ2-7	ASSTGHRIHEQY
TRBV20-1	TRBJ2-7	SAYPQGFYEQY
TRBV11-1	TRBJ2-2	ASSFTRDTGELF
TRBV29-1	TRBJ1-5	SVDHRFRANQPQH